The following is a T cell receptor (beta chain) sequence with its context. Its antigen is still unknown. No treatment had been given to any patient before thyroid surgery. In the original workflow: A classifier of distant metastasis in papillary thyroid cancer was built from CDR3 differences (across clinicopathological groups). TCRdb reanalyzed the PCR reads with MiXCR. The V and J calls reflect TCRdb's pipeline rather than the authors' work. The sample has around 31,000 clones, about 15% seen once. This entry is derived from a study of metastatic and nonmetastatic thyroid tumors. The wider study: Both malignant and benign thyroid patients supplied peripheral blood and tumor or nodule tissue samples, across which the repertoires of these patients were then compared.

Study-wide results and caveats: Malignant thyroid tumors reportedly had TCR beta diversity that was significantly higher than in benign nodules, in blood and tumor.

This clonotype originated in a male donor with papillary thyroid cancer or a benign thyroid nodule (not recorded which). Some clones in this sample may be carry-over from other donors' samples. The specimen sequenced was blood.

Here the CDR3 DNA reads TGCGCCAGCGGGGCTAGCGGGGGAAGGTACTACGAGCAGTACTTC. Amino acids: CASGASGGRYYEQYF. The rearrangement uses TRBV5-1 and TRBJ2-7, with 10 nucleotides matching TRBD2. V trimming: 7 bases; J trimming: 3 bases; junction bases outside the gene matches: 10. The V gene's germline CDR1 is SGHRS and CDR2 YFSETQ. The CDR3 covers 15 residues.